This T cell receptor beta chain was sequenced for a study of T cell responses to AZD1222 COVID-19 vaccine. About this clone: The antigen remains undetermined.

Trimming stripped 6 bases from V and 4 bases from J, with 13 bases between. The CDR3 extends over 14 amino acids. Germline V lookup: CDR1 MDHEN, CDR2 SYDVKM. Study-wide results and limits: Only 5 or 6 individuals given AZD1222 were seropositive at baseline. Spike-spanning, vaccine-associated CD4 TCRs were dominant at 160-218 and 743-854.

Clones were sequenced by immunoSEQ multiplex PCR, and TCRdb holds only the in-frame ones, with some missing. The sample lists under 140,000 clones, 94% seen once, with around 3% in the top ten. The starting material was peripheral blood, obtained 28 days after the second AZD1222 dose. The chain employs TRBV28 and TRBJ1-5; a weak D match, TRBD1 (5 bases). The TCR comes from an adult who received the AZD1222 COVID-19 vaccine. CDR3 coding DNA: TGTGCCAGCAGGTCAACGACAGTAAATCAGCCCCAGCATTTT. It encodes CASRSTTVNQPQHF.